What follows is one T cell receptor (beta chain) and its context. This sample is drawn from a study of blood T cell repertoires in COVID-19. Study at large: Italy, Spain and the United States were the sources of the convalescent and acute COVID-19 samples. PBMCs, B-cell-depleted T cells, or T cells provided the cDNA or gDNA that made up the material.

This CDR3 has 13 amino acids. V trimming: 3 bases; J trimming: 4 bases; junction bases outside the gene matches: 0. In the authors' methods: Nucleated cell number was recorded as an estimate derived from reference gene primer amplification. The table came from immunoSEQ multiplex PCR; TCRdb's copy has only in-frame clones and leaves some out. V and J calls and clone size are copied from that table; D and trimming were computed from the DNA. The sample consists of almost 300,000 clones, around 92% of them appearing once. The TCR originated in a woman aged 25-40 years with COVID-19, enrolled during active disease. Sequenced material: peripheral blood. J is TRBJ1-2 and V is TRBV12-3 or TRBV12-4; 9 nucleotides align to TRBD1. CDR3 amino acids: CASSLGQGYGYTF. CDR3 DNA: TGTGCCAGCAGTTTGGGACAGGGCTATGGCTACACCTTC.